The source of this T cell receptor (beta chain) is a study of blood T cell repertoires in COVID-19. Across the study: Donors in the United States, Italy and Spain gave samples during acute or convalescent COVID-19. From T cells, B-cell-depleted T cells, or PBMCs came the material, which was cDNA or gDNA.

Trimming stripped 4 bases from V and 4 bases from J, with 11 bases between. CDR1 and CDR2 (germline): SGDLS, YYNGEE. The CDR3 is 13 amino acids. Per the authors' pipeline: From reference gene primer amplification, estimates of nucleated cell counts were derived. The protocol was immunoSEQ multiplex PCR, while the TCRdb copy is restricted to in-frame clones and leaves out a portion. V and J calls and clone size are as listed in that table; D and trimming were resolved from the DNA. The data show roughly 190,000 clones, approximately 81% seen once. In Seattle, patients joined the study during active infection and were tracked longitudinally.

The sequence derives from a woman in her 70s with COVID-19, enrolled during active disease. Sample: peripheral blood. The V call is TRBV9, the J call TRBJ1-1, with TRBD1 as a possible D gene (5 bases). CDR3 sequence (DNA): TGTGCCAGCAGCAGTGGGGGAGGCACTGAAGCTTTCTTT. Translated: CASSSGGGTEAFF.